This is a list of T cell receptor beta chains from one sample in a study of T cells expressing NK-cell markers. After re-calling the 5' RACE reads, TCRdb lists one entry per CDR3 protein, DNA absent. The specimen's table records about 260,000 distinct CDR3 sequences. Source material: blood T cells: a sorted CD56 or NKG2C T cell subset, CD4+ or CD8+ T cells, or bulk PBMC T cells (not recorded which). The receptors were gathered from a young man in good health. Both conserved end residues are part of each CDR3. Fields, in order: V gene, J gene, CDR3 protein.

TRBV5-1	TRBJ1-1	CASSIKDKLGNTEAFF
TRBV6-1	TRBJ1-6	CASSQTLGGSPLHF
TRBV25-1	TRBJ2-6	CASSERFSGANVLTF
TRBV12-3/TRBV12-4	TRBJ1-5	CASSLRQGNNQPQHF
TRBV6-1	TRBJ2-2	CASSGAGIPGELFF
TRBV6-4	TRBJ2-1	CASSNPQGPQFF
TRBV12-3/TRBV12-4	TRBJ1-6	CASSSGQGTPLHF
TRBV7-7	TRBJ1-1	CASSLEIIQDEAFF
TRBV20-1	TRBJ2-7	CSAHPGGSSYEQYF
TRBV12-3/TRBV12-4	TRBJ2-1	CASSFSGRAGYEQFF
TRBV27	TRBJ2-7	CASSLRFGRSYEQYF
TRBV7-8	TRBJ2-7	CASSSGGIGRRRAKYEQYF
TRBV12-3/TRBV12-4	TRBJ1-1	CASSLSGPGGRTEAFF
TRBV29-1	TRBJ2-2	CSVVVGQGAGGELFF
TRBV4-1	TRBJ2-3	CASSQDTGWADTQYF
TRBV12-3/TRBV12-4	TRBJ1-2	CASSTRQGVNYGYTF
TRBV6-2/TRBV6-3	TRBJ2-3	CASSRATFTGADTQYF
TRBV9	TRBJ2-3	CASSTRNTQYF
TRBV6-1	TRBJ1-5	CASSEATKRGQPQHF
TRBV12-3/TRBV12-4	TRBJ1-6	CASSLAHNSPLHF
TRBV5-1	TRBJ1-5	CASSKTGKDQPQHF
TRBV6-4	TRBJ2-1	CASSAGTGGFRGNEQFF
TRBV18	TRBJ2-1	CASSPRTSGNEQFF
TRBV12-3/TRBV12-4	TRBJ2-7	CASSLQRLRAYEQYF
TRBV12-3/TRBV12-4	TRBJ2-3	CASRERDSITQYF
TRBV6-1	TRBJ1-3	CASRNRQSGNTIYF